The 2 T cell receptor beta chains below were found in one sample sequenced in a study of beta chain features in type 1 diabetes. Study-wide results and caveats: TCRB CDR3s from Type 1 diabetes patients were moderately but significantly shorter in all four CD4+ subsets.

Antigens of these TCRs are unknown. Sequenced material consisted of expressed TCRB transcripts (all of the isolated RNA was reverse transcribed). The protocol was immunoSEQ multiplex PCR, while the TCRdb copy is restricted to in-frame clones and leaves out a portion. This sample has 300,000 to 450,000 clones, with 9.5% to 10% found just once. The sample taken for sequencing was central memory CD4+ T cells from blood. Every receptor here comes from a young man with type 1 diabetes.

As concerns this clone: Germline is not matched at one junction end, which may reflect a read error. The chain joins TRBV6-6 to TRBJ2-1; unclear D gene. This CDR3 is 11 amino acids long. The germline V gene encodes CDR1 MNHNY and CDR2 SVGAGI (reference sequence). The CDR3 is CAGRGWNEQFF. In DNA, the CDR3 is TGTGCCGGCAGAGGATGGAATGAGCAGTTCTTC.

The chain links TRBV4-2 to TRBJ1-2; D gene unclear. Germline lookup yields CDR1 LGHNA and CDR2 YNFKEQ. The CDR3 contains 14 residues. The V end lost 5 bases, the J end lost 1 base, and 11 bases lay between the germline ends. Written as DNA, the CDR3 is TGTGCCAGCAGCTTGGAATCCGGTAACTATGGCTACACCTTC. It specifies CASSLESGNYGYTF.